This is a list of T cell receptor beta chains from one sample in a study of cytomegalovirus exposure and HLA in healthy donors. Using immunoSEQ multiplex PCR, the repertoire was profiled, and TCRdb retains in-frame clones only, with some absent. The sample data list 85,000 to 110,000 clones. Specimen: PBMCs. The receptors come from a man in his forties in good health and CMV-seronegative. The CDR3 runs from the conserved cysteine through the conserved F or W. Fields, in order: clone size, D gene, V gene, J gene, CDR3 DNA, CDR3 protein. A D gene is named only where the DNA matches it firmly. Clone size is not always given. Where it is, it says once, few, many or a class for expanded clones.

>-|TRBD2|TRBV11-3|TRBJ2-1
TGTGCCAGCAGCTCCCCGAGACATGGGACTAGCGGGGGAAATGAGCAGTTCTTC
CASSSPRHGTSGGNEQFF
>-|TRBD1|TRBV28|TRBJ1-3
TGTGCCAGCAGTCTGGACAGGGCTGGAAACACCATATATTTT
CASSLDRAGNTIYF
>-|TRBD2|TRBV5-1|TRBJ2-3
TGCGCCAGCAGCTCGATTCGTTCCGGACTAGCAGGCACAGATACGCAGTATTTT
CASSSIRSGLAGTDTQYF
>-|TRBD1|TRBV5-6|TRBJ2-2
TGTGCCAGCAGCTCCCTAGGACAGGGGGCGCGCACCGGGGAGCTGTTTTTT
CASSSLGQGARTGELFF
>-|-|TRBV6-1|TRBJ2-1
TGTGCCAGCAGTGACTTACTAGAAAGGCGAAATGAGCAGTTCTTC
CASSDLLERRNEQFF
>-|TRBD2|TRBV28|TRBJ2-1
TGTGCCAGCACCACCGGGGCTAGCGGGAACAATGAGCAGTTCTTC
CASTTGASGNNEQFF
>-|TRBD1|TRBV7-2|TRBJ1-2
TGTGCCAGCAGCCCCGGGACAGTCGGGTATGGCTACACCTTC
CASSPGTVGYGYTF
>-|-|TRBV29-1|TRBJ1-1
TGCAGCGCGGGGGGTGGGCAGGGAAACACTGAAGCTTTCTTT
CSAGGGQGNTEAFF
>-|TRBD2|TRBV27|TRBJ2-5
TGTGCCAGCAGTCCTCGGGACTATTTGAAGACCCAGTACTTC
CASSPRDYLKTQYF
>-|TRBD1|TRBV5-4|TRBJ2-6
TGTGCCAGCAGCTCCCCGGGACAGGGGGCTGGGGCCAACGTCCTGACTTTC
CASSSPGQGAGANVLTF
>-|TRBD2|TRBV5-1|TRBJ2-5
TGCGCCAGCAGCTTACGTACCCAGCGGGGAGAGACCCAGTACTTC
CASSLRTQRGETQYF
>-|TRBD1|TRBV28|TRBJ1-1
TGTGCCAGCAGTCCCGGGACAGGGGGCGACACTGAAGCTTTCTTT
CASSPGTGGDTEAFF
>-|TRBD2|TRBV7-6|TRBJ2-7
TGTGCCAGCAGCTTAATGCCTAGCGGGGACTACGAGCAGTACTTC
CASSLMPSGDYEQYF
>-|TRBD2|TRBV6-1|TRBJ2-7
TGTGCCGGTGGGACTAGCCAAGCAACATGGCAGTACTTC
CAGGTSQATWQYF
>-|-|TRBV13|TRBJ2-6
TGTGCCAGCAGCTCCCAGGGTAGGAGCTCTGGGGCCAACGTCCTGACTTTC
CASSSQGRSSGANVLTF
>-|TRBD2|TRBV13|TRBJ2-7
TGTGCCAGCAGCTTGGGGGGGGACTCCTACGAGCAGTACTTC
CASSLGGDSYEQYF
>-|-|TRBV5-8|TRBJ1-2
TGTGCCTCACTCGGACAGCCTTATGGCTACACCTTC
CASLGQPYGYTF
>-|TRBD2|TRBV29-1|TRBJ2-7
TGCAGCGTTGAAGGGTTGGGGGGGGGAGACTACGAGCAGTACTTC
CSVEGLGGGDYEQYF
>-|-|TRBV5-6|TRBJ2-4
TGTGCCAGCAGCCCCGGGAGCGGGCCACAAAACATTCAGTACTTC
CASSPGSGPQNIQYF
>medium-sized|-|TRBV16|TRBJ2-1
TGTGCCAGCAGCCCAAACAATGAGCAGTTCTTC
CASSPNNEQFF
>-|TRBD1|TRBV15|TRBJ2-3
TGTGCCACCAGCAGAGGACAGGGGGCGCGTCCAGATACGCAGTATTTT
CATSRGQGARPDTQYF
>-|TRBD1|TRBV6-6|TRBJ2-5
TGTGCCAGCAGTTCCCCAGGGGGCGGGGAGACCCAGTACTTC
CASSSPGGGETQYF
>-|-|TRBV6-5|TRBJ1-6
TGTGCCAGCAGCCGGGATCTGGGTTCCCTCCACTTT
CASSRDLGSLHF
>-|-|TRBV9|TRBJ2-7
TGTGCCAGCAGCGTACGCGGGATCGGCTCCTACGAGCAGTACTTC
CASSVRGIGSYEQYF
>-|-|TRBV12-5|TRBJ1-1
TGTGCTAGTGGTTTCTCCAAACGCTCAGGGGACAACACTGAAGCTTTCTTT
CASGFSKRSGDNTEAFF
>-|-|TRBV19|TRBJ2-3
TGTGCCAGTAGCAGTCGGGTAGATACGCAGTATTTT
CASSSRVDTQYF
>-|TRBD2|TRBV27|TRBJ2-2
TGTGCCAGCAGAGCGGGAGCGGTCACCGGGGAGCTGTTTTTT
CASRAGAVTGELFF
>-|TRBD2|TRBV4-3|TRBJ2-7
TGCGCCAGCAGTCAAGGGTTGCCCTCTAGCGGGATATCCTACGAGCAGTACTTC
CASSQGLPSSGISYEQYF
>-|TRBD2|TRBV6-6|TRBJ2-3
TGTGCCAGCATCGACCGACTAGCGGGCAGCACAGATACGCAGTATTTT
CASIDRLAGSTDTQYF
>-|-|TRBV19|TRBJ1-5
TGTGCCAGTAGTATGATCGGGTTTAGCAATCAGCCCCAGCATTTT
CASSMIGFSNQPQHF
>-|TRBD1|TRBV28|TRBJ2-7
TGTGCCAGCAGCTTAAGCTTGGGACAGGCGAGCTCCTACGAGCAGTACTTC
CASSLSLGQASSYEQYF
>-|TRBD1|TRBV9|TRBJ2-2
TGTGCCAGCAGCGTAGCTACAGGGGCCACAACCGGGGAGCTGTTTTTT
CASSVATGATTGELFF
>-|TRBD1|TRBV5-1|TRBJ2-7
TGCGCCAGCAGCCAGAGACAGGGGCCGGGGGAGCAGTACTTC
CASSQRQGPGEQYF
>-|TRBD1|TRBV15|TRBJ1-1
TGTGCCACCAGCACCGGCAGGGGGCGCGGGAACACTGAAGCTTTCTTT
CATSTGRGRGNTEAFF
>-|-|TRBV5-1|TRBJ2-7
TGCGCCAGCAGCTTGGGTTTTGGGGCATCATACGAGCAGTACTTC
CASSLGFGASYEQYF
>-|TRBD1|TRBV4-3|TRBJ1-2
TGCGCCAGCAGCCAAGATATGGGACAGGGAGGGGTTAACTATGGCTACACCTTC
CASSQDMGQGGVNYGYTF
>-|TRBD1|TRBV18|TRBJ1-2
TGTGCCAGCTCCAATACGACAGGGGATAACTATGGCTACACCTTC
CASSNTTGDNYGYTF
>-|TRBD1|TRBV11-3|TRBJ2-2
TGTGCCAGCAGCCTTCCGGACAGGGGAGAGCTGTTTTTT
CASSLPDRGELFF
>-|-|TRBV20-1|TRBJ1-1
TGCAGTGCTAGTTTAGCGGGGGAAGCTTTCTTT
CSASLAGEAFF
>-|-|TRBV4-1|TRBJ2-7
TGCGCCAGCAGCCCCCTGTGGGGGGTCGAGCAGTACTTC
CASSPLWGVEQYF
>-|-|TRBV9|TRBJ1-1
TGTGCCAGCAGCGGACGAGGAGAGCGGGGAATCCTGAACACTGAAGCTTTCTTT
CASSGRGERGILNTEAFF
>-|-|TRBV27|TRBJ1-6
TGTGCCAGCAGTTTATTGGGCTTCGGGGAGAGTTCACCCCTCCACTTT
CASSLLGFGESSPLHF
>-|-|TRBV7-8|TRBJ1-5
TGTGCCAGCAGCTTAGAAGGCCAGGAGGGTCAGCCCCAGCATTTT
CASSLEGQEGQPQHF
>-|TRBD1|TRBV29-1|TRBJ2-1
TGCAGCGTGGGGGACAGGGTTGGTAATGAGCAGTTCTTC
CSVGDRVGNEQFF
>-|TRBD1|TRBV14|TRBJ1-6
TGTGCCAGCAGCCCGGTGACAGGGGTTCATTCACCCCTCCACTTT
CASSPVTGVHSPLHF
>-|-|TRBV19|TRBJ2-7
TGTGCCAGTTCGATTTCGGGAGTGGGGTCCTACGAGCAGTACTTC
CASSISGVGSYEQYF
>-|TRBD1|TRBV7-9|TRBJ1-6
TGTGCCAGCAGCTCCTACAGGGGAAGTTCGGATTCACCCCTCCACTTT
CASSSYRGSSDSPLHF
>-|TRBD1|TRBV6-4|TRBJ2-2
TGTGCCAGCAGTGTCACCACAGGGGCCGGGGAGCTGTTTTTT
CASSVTTGAGELFF
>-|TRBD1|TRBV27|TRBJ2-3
TGTGCCAGCAGCCCGGGACAGGGGTTTACAGATACGCAGTATTTT
CASSPGQGFTDTQYF
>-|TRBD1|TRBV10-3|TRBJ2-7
TGTGCCATCAGGGGGACAGGGGAGGTTGTAGGGCAGTACTTC
CAIRGTGEVVGQYF
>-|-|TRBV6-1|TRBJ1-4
TGTGCCAGCAGCAACAGTGGTTCGATGGGGGGAAAACTGTTTTTT
CASSNSGSMGGKLFF
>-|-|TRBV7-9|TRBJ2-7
TGTGCCAGCAGCTTAGTAGGAGACAGGACCTACGAGCAGTACTTC
CASSLVGDRTYEQYF